Listed here are 24 T cell receptor beta chains from one sample, sequenced in a study of beta chain features in type 1 diabetes (dated by TCRdb to 2016 to 2019). The library was prepared using the immunoSEQ multiplex PCR assay. All of the isolated RNA was reverse transcribed with the High Capacity cDNA Reverse Transcription Kit, so expressed TCRB transcripts were sequenced. TCRdb took this table from immuneACCESS and kept in-frame rearrangements with V and J called. Such tables lack part of the clones; where checked against another copy, unresolved V genes explain under half of the gap, and the rest is unexplained. The sample has 400,000 to 450,000 clones on record, approximately 15% of them singletons. Roughly 0.038% of the sample comes from the top ten. Sequencing used naive CD4+ T cells from blood. Read against the paper, the sample's cell subset or site label means: true naive CD4+ T cells. The receptors originated from a man aged 30-40 years in good health.

In regard to this clone: This sample includes further DNA sequences coding for the same CDR3. V and J are TRBV9 and TRBJ2-3; D call uncertain. The CDR3 covers 13 residues. The germline V gene encodes CDR1 SGDLS and CDR2 YYNGEE. V dropped 0 bases and J dropped 1 base, with 3 bases sitting between them. The CDR3 sequence is CASSVDGTDTQYF. The CDR3 DNA is TGTGCCAGCAGCGTAGACGGCACAGATACGCAGTATTTT.

This clone was seen a handful of times. This rearrangement joins TRBV7-9 to TRBJ1-1; 8 bases match TRBD1. Germline V lookup: CDR1 SEHNR, CDR2 FQNEAQ (reference sequence). The V gene end was trimmed by 5 bases and the J gene end by 8 bases; junction bases not matched to a gene: 10. This CDR3 is built from 14 residues. This CDR3 is CASSTRRDRLEAFF. The CDR3, as DNA: TGTGCCAGCAGCACACGGAGGGACAGGTTAGAAGCTTTCTTT.

This chain connects TRBV30 to TRBJ1-1; perhaps TRBD1 as D (5 bases). The CDR3 is 13 residues long. The germline V gene encodes CDR1 GTSNPN and CDR2 SVGIG (reference sequence). V was pared by 4 bases and J by 2 bases, with 11 bases between. CDR3 amino acids: CAWTGAYNTEAFF. In DNA, the CDR3 is TGTGCCTGGACCGGGGCTTACAACACTGAAGCTTTCTTT. The full variable domain, completed using reference TRBV30 and TRBJ1-1, is SQTIHQWPATLVQPVGSPLSLECTVEGTSNPNLYWYRQAAGRGLQLLFYSVGIGQISSEVPQNLSASRPQDRQFILSSKKLLLSDSGFYLCAWTGAYNTEAFFGQGTRLTVV.

This clone has just a few counts. The chain recombines TRBV7-9 with TRBJ2-3; TRBD1 matches at 7 bases. The J segment lost 2 bases and the V segment lost 5 bases, leaving 10 bases of the junction unmatched. This CDR3 contains 16 residues. The germline CDR1 and CDR2 sequences are SEHNR and FQNEAQ (reference sequence). The CDR3 is CASSPPGTGVTDTQYF. The CDR3 DNA follows: TGTGCCAGCAGCCCCCCAGGAACAGGGGTCACAGATACGCAGTATTTT. The full variable domain, rest sourced from reference TRBV7-9 and TRBJ2-3, is DTGVSQNPRHKITKRGQNVTFRCDPISEHNRLYWYRQTLGQGPEFLTYFQNEAQLEKSRLLSDRFSAERPKGSFSTLEIQRTEQGDSAMYLCASSPPGTGVTDTQYFGPGTRLTVL.

In its sample, this clone was seen a few times. The genes are TRBV5-1 and TRBJ2-1; D tentatively fits TRBD1 or TRBD2 (5 bases each). V shed 5 bases and J shed 0 bases, with 12 bases lying between them. The germline V gene encodes CDR1 SGHRS and CDR2 YFSETQ. The CDR3 consists of 15 residues. The CDR3 reads CASRLWGSSYNEQFF. The CDR3 region has the DNA TGCGCCAGCAGACTCTGGGGGAGCTCCTACAATGAGCAGTTCTTC. The full variable domain, in which reference TRBV5-1 and TRBJ2-1 provide the parts outside the CDR3, is KAGVTQTPRYLIKTRGQQVTLSCSPISGHRSVSWYQQTPGQGLQFLFEYFSETQRNKGNFPGRFSGRQFSNSRSEMNVSTLELGDSALYLCASRLWGSSYNEQFFGPGTRLTVL.

The chain couples TRBV11-2 to TRBJ2-6; D not resolved. This CDR3 has 18 residues. Germline V gene sequence: CDR1 SGHAT, CDR2 FQNNGV. V lost 3 bases and J lost 0, with 15 bases in between. The chain's CDR3 is CASSFRAHLISGANVLTF. The CDR3 DNA is TGTGCCAGCAGCTTTCGGGCCCACCTAATCTCTGGGGCCAACGTCCTGACTTTC.

Concerning this clone itself: Within the sample, other DNA sequences also encode this same CDR3. The chain has TRBV4-3 and TRBJ1-5; D is possibly TRBD1 (5 bases). V dropped 0 bases and J dropped 6 bases, with 6 bases sitting between them. This CDR3 is built from 13 residues. Germline CDR1 LGHNA, CDR2 YSLEER. CDR3 DNA: TGCGCCAGCAGCCAAGATCAGGGTCAGCCCCAGCATTTT. Protein: CASSQDQGQPQHF.

This clone was recorded a few times. The V call is TRBV7-9, the J call TRBJ2-1; D gene ambiguous. Germline V lookup: CDR1 SEHNR, CDR2 FQNEAQ (reference sequence). CDR3 length: 15 residues. V was cut by 2 bases and J by 0 bases, with 8 bases left in between. The CDR3 spells CASSLRWGSYNEQFF. DNA for the CDR3: TGTGCCAGCAGCTTAAGGTGGGGCTCCTACAATGAGCAGTTCTTC.

The rearrangement links TRBV6-5 to TRBJ1-1; D is ambiguous. The CDR3 is made up of 14 amino acids. V was cut by 5 bases and J by 1 base, with 11 bases left in between. Germline V gene lookup returns CDR1 MNHEY and CDR2 SVGAGI. CDR3 nucleotide sequence: TGTGCCAGCAGTCGGGGAAATGGGAACACTGAAGCTTTCTTT. Residues: CASSRGNGNTEAFF.

This chain joins TRBV7-2 and TRBJ2-2; D not certain. V was shortened by 1 base and J by 0 bases, with 9 bases between the two germline ends. There are 16 residues in the CDR3. In germline, CDR1 is SGHTA, CDR2 FQGNSA. In DNA, the CDR3 is TGTGCCAGCAGCTTAGATCTGGCAGCGAACACCGGGGAGCTGTTTTTT. Amino acids: CASSLDLAANTGELFF.

The V call is TRBV5-4, the J call TRBJ2-3; maybe TRBD2 (6 bases). The CDR3 is 15 residues long. CDR1 and CDR2 from the germline V gene are SGHNT and YYREEE (reference sequence). V was pared by 4 bases and J by 2 bases, with 14 bases between. CDR3 sequence (DNA): TGTGCCAGCAGCCACCGGCGGGGCGACACAGATACGCAGTATTTT. This translates into CASSHRRGDTDTQYF. The whole variable domain, filled in from reference TRBV5-4 and TRBJ2-3, reads ETGVTQSPTHLIKTRGQQVTLRCSSQSGHNTVSWYQQALGQGPQFIFQYYREEENGRGNFPPRFSGLQFPNYSSELNVNALELDDSALYLCASSHRRGDTDTQYFGPGTRLTVL.

The sample holds a few counts of this clone. The V gene is TRBV30, the J gene TRBJ2-7; weak D call: TRBD1 (6 bases). CDR3 size: 12 residues. V was trimmed by 1 base and J by 3 bases, leaving 7 bases between them. Germline values: CDR1 GTSNPN, CDR2 SVGIG (reference sequence). The CDR3 sequence is CAWSEGVYEQYV. The CDR3 DNA sequence: TGTGCCTGGAGTGAGGGGGTCTACGAGCAGTACGTC.

This clone was seen a few times. The V call is TRBV6-6, the J call TRBJ2-1, with D uncertain. This CDR3 comprises 14 residues. The V end lost 5 bases, the J end lost 0 bases, and 8 bases lay between the germline ends. The germline V gene encodes CDR1 MNHNY and CDR2 SVGAGI (reference sequence). CDR3 bases: TGTGCCAGCAGTCCAGCCTCCTCCTACAATGAGCAGTTCTTC. Protein sequence: CASSPASSYNEQFF.

V gene TRBV13 combines with J gene TRBJ2-5; TRBD2 might be the D (5 bases). CDR1 and CDR2 from the germline V gene are PRHDT and FYEKMQ (reference sequence). The CDR3 loop spans 15 amino acids. Deletions cut 1 base from V and 4 bases from J, with 13 bases between. In DNA, the CDR3 is TGTGCCAGCAGCTTAGCCGGGAAAGGAGGAGAGACCCAGTACTTC. As protein: CASSLAGKGGETQYF. Filled out from reference TRBV13 and TRBJ2-5, the complete variable domain reads AAGVIQSPRHLIKEKRETATLKCYPIPRHDTVYWYQQGPGQDPQFLISFYEKMQSDKGSIPDRFSAQQFSDYHSELNMSSLELGDSALYFCASSLAGKGGETQYFGPGTRLLVL.

The rearrangement joins TRBV6-5 to TRBJ2-5; a weak D match, TRBD2 (8 bases). CDR1 is MNHEY, CDR2 SVGAGI, per germline. V lost 6 bases, J lost 6 bases, and 17 bases lay in between. The length of the CDR3 is 14 residues. The CDR3 coding sequence is TGTGCCAGCAGCCGCGGGACTAGGGGGCAGACCCAGTACTTC. Translating it yields CASSRGTRGQTQYF.

The chain recombines TRBV7-2 with TRBJ1-2; D unclear. Looked up from germline, CDR1 is SGHTA and CDR2 is FQGNSA. V was shortened by 5 bases and J by 5 bases, with 12 bases between the two germline ends. CDR3 length: 13 residues. In nucleotides, the CDR3 is TGTGCCAGCAGCCATACAAAGTTGTATGGCTACACCTTC. Amino acid sequence: CASSHTKLYGYTF.

This clone has a handful of counts. The gene calls are TRBV7-6 and TRBJ2-3; D is possibly TRBD1 (6 bases). The V gene lost 8 bases and the J gene lost 2 bases, with 23 bases spanning the gap. There are 17 residues in the CDR3. Germline CDR1 is SGHVS and CDR2 is FNYEAQ. CDR3 sequence (DNA): TGTGCCAGCGTACAGCGAGGGGGACGACTACCCACAGATACGCAGTATTTT. It specifies CASVQRGGRLPTDTQYF.

The CDR3 reads CASSLTGGYEQYF. CDR3 nucleotides: TGTGCCAGCAGCTTAACAGGGGGTTACGAGCAGTACTTC. The V gene is TRBV11-3, the J gene TRBJ2-7; TRBD1 matches at 8 bases. J gave up 4 bases and V 2 bases, and 1 base lay outside the gene matches. From germline, CDR1 is SGHNT and CDR2 YENEEA. The length of the CDR3 is 13 residues.

The chain combines TRBV18 with TRBJ2-7, with D possibly being TRBD2 (5 bases). The CDR3 runs 14 residues. Between the trimmed V and J ends, which lost 4 bases and 5 bases, there was a span of 15 bases. CDR1 KGHSH and CDR2 LQKENI come from the germline V gene. CDR3 coding DNA: TGTGCCAGCTCACAGAGAGGACTTTTAGACGAGCAGTACGTC. Its translation is CASSQRGLLDEQYV.

The chain couples TRBV2 to TRBJ2-1, with 11 bases fitting TRBD2. Trimming at V came to 5 bases and at J to 5 bases, leaving 8 bases not matched to a gene. Germline V gives CDR1 SNHLY, CDR2 FYNNEI. CDR3 length: 16 amino acids. The CDR3 DNA reads TGTGCCAGCAGTTCCCCGGGACTAGCGGTAAACAATGAGCAGTTCTTC. It codes for CASSSPGLAVNNEQFF.

V and J are TRBV10-3 and TRBJ2-7, with 7 bases identical to TRBD2. The V and J ends lost 10 bases and 7 bases, in that order; junction bases with no gene match: 10. The length of the CDR3 is 12 residues. The germline V gene has CDR1 ENHRY and CDR2 SYGVKD. The CDR3 reads CASGGGTREQYV. In nucleotides, the CDR3 is TGTGCCAGCGGGGGAGGTACTCGAGAGCAGTACGTC.

The chain is built from TRBV23-1 and TRBJ2-1; TRBD2 is a possible D gene (5 bases). TRBV23-1 is noted as an ORF with a role that remains uncertain. Trimming took off 6 bases at V and 3 bases at J, with 15 bases between the two ends. The CDR3 spans 15 residues. As DNA, the CDR3 is TGCGCCAGCAGCCGACCTCAGGAGGTCTACAATGAGCAGTTCTTC. Protein: CASSRPQEVYNEQFF.

This clone was seen only a few times. The V and J genes are TRBV4-3 and TRBJ1-6; D remains ambiguous. Germline CDR1 is LGHNA and CDR2 is YSLEER. The CDR3 length is 13 residues. The germline V and J ends were trimmed by 0 bases and 7 bases, with 4 bases remaining between them. CDR3 amino acids: CASSQDSNSPLHF. The CDR3 DNA follows: TGCGCCAGCAGCCAAGACAGCAATTCACCCCTCCACTTT.

This clone has more than one count but fewer than ten. The chain joins TRBV16 to TRBJ2-1; D is tentatively TRBD1 or TRBD2 (6 bases each). V gave up 0 bases and J gave up 6 bases, with 15 bases separating them. In germline, CDR1 is KGHSY, CDR2 FQNENV. This CDR3 comprises 16 residues. The CDR3 protein is CASSQSGGGQGNEQFF. CDR3 coding DNA: TGTGCCAGCAGCCAATCAGGAGGGGGTCAGGGCAATGAGCAGTTCTTC.